The rows below give T cell receptor beta chains drawn from one sample of a study of cytomegalovirus exposure and HLA in healthy donors. The repertoire was sequenced with immunoSEQ multiplex PCR; TCRdb's copy has only in-frame clones and lacks some. The sample contains almost 95,000 clones, around 66% of which appear only once. The sequencing sample was made of PBMCs. The receptors here all came from a man in his thirties or forties in good health and CMV-seronegative. The CDR3 runs from the conserved cysteine through the conserved F or W. Fields, in order: J gene, D gene, V gene, CDR3 protein. The D gene is left open where the match is weak.

J gene: TRBJ2-3
D gene: TRBD2
V gene: TRBV27
CDR3 protein: CASSSLTSGLTDTQYF

J gene: TRBJ1-4
D gene: -
V gene: TRBV7-6
CDR3 protein: CASSLDPGREKLFF

J gene: TRBJ1-2
D gene: -
V gene: TRBV5-8
CDR3 protein: CATPKGGYTF

J gene: TRBJ1-6
D gene: TRBD1
V gene: TRBV5-4
CDR3 protein: CASSPELTGGVGSPLHF

J gene: TRBJ2-1
D gene: -
V gene: TRBV21-1
CDR3 protein: CASSKAWRESQGEQFF

J gene: TRBJ2-2
D gene: -
V gene: TRBV28
CDR3 protein: CASSSLKGAGELFF

J gene: TRBJ2-2
D gene: -
V gene: TRBV9
CDR3 protein: CASSAVLGVSTGELFF

J gene: TRBJ2-7
D gene: -
V gene: TRBV13
CDR3 protein: CASSLSRGGPSTYEQYF

J gene: TRBJ2-1
D gene: -
V gene: TRBV6-1
CDR3 protein: CASRGGYNEQFF

J gene: TRBJ2-1
D gene: TRBD2
V gene: TRBV6-5
CDR3 protein: CASRIERGVYNEQFF

J gene: TRBJ1-2
D gene: -
V gene: TRBV6-6
CDR3 protein: CASSYVRSGTNYGYTF

J gene: TRBJ2-1
D gene: TRBD2
V gene: TRBV5-1
CDR3 protein: CASSLAGVNEQFF

J gene: TRBJ2-3
D gene: -
V gene: TRBV5-1
CDR3 protein: CASSLGWGRGTDTQYF

J gene: TRBJ2-4
D gene: TRBD1
V gene: TRBV9
CDR3 protein: CASSLSTGLNIQYF

J gene: TRBJ2-1
D gene: -
V gene: TRBV11-3
CDR3 protein: CASSPDSLVRNEQFF

J gene: TRBJ1-6
D gene: -
V gene: TRBV28
CDR3 protein: CASSSPGHPQGSPLHF

J gene: TRBJ2-5
D gene: TRBD2
V gene: TRBV11-3
CDR3 protein: CASSPQGLAAQETQYF

J gene: TRBJ1-2
D gene: TRBD1
V gene: TRBV10-3
CDR3 protein: CAISEPTGGIGYTF

J gene: TRBJ2-7
D gene: -
V gene: TRBV5-1
CDR3 protein: CASSLKSRGYEQYF

J gene: TRBJ2-2
D gene: -
V gene: TRBV4-1
CDR3 protein: CASSQSWAPNTGELFF

J gene: TRBJ2-2
D gene: TRBD2
V gene: TRBV7-6
CDR3 protein: CASSLWTSIAAGAGELFF

J gene: TRBJ2-4
D gene: TRBD2
V gene: TRBV14
CDR3 protein: CASSRRLAGAQNIQYF

J gene: TRBJ1-3
D gene: -
V gene: TRBV4-2
CDR3 protein: CASSQGGLGNTIYF

J gene: TRBJ2-7
D gene: -
V gene: TRBV13
CDR3 protein: CASSLEDGGIYEQYF

J gene: TRBJ2-7
D gene: -
V gene: TRBV5-4
CDR3 protein: CASSGPLGGYEQYF

J gene: TRBJ1-2
D gene: TRBD1
V gene: TRBV7-9
CDR3 protein: CSSSLGGTGANYGYTF

J gene: TRBJ2-1
D gene: TRBD1
V gene: TRBV7-2
CDR3 protein: CASSSSGQHNEQFF

J gene: TRBJ1-6
D gene: TRBD1
V gene: TRBV5-6
CDR3 protein: CASSLMVGQGYNSPLHF

J gene: TRBJ2-1
D gene: -
V gene: TRBV7-3
CDR3 protein: CASSLTLRRVPYNEQFF

J gene: TRBJ1-3
D gene: -
V gene: TRBV29-1
CDR3 protein: CSVPDSLSGNTIYF

J gene: TRBJ1-2
D gene: -
V gene: TRBV30
CDR3 protein: CAWSDAGDYGYTF

J gene: TRBJ2-1
D gene: TRBD2
V gene: TRBV11-3
CDR3 protein: CASSLGGGRAYNEQFF

J gene: TRBJ2-5
D gene: TRBD1
V gene: TRBV4-2
CDR3 protein: CASSQVSTGGRETQYF

J gene: TRBJ2-3
D gene: -
V gene: TRBV30
CDR3 protein: CAWSVTGNTDTQYF

J gene: TRBJ2-2
D gene: -
V gene: TRBV10-3
CDR3 protein: CAIGDSNTGELFF

J gene: TRBJ2-7
D gene: -
V gene: TRBV15
CDR3 protein: CATSGLRGPYEQYF

J gene: TRBJ1-5
D gene: TRBD1
V gene: TRBV28
CDR3 protein: CASSLTGLLYQPQHF

J gene: TRBJ1-4
D gene: -
V gene: TRBV4-1
CDR3 protein: CASSPGRATNEKLFF

J gene: TRBJ1-1
D gene: -
V gene: TRBV28
CDR3 protein: CASSPSGVTEAFF

J gene: TRBJ2-7
D gene: -
V gene: TRBV5-1
CDR3 protein: CASSAETSTGEQYF

J gene: TRBJ2-5
D gene: TRBD2
V gene: TRBV2
CDR3 protein: CASNLGGGLETQYF

J gene: -
D gene: -
V gene: TRBV5-6
CDR3 protein: CASSTSYEQYF

J gene: TRBJ1-3
D gene: -
V gene: TRBV5-8
CDR3 protein: CASSLRGSGGNTIYF

J gene: TRBJ2-7
D gene: -
V gene: TRBV9
CDR3 protein: CASSVGGLNEQYF

J gene: TRBJ2-7
D gene: TRBD2
V gene: TRBV11-3
CDR3 protein: CASSSRAGELDEQYF

J gene: TRBJ1-5
D gene: -
V gene: TRBV27
CDR3 protein: CASSPQGLDQPQHF

J gene: TRBJ1-1
D gene: TRBD1
V gene: TRBV30
CDR3 protein: CAWSLEDRLNTEAFF

J gene: TRBJ2-6
D gene: -
V gene: TRBV19
CDR3 protein: CASSPRRRPSGANVLTF

J gene: TRBJ2-7
D gene: -
V gene: TRBV4-1
CDR3 protein: CASSQDTYSSYEQYF

J gene: TRBJ2-7
D gene: TRBD2
V gene: TRBV30
CDR3 protein: CAWTGLAGVTYEQYF

J gene: TRBJ2-7
D gene: -
V gene: TRBV4-1
CDR3 protein: CASSHPTVRNEQYF

J gene: TRBJ2-1
D gene: -
V gene: TRBV7-2
CDR3 protein: CASSLVTMRGPGDEQFF

J gene: TRBJ2-2
D gene: TRBD2
V gene: TRBV6-4
CDR3 protein: CASSSGGATGELFF

J gene: TRBJ1-4
D gene: -
V gene: TRBV1
CDR3 protein: CTSSQVGGFNEKLFF

J gene: TRBJ2-2
D gene: TRBD1
V gene: TRBV30
CDR3 protein: CAWGTGLGGELFF

J gene: TRBJ1-1
D gene: -
V gene: TRBV15
CDR3 protein: CATSRDLGTLEAFF

J gene: TRBJ1-2
D gene: TRBD1
V gene: TRBV7-8
CDR3 protein: CASSLERQGAQGYTF

J gene: TRBJ2-7
D gene: -
V gene: TRBV2
CDR3 protein: CASRAGLEQYF

J gene: TRBJ2-5
D gene: -
V gene: TRBV5-1
CDR3 protein: CASSPDQETQYF

J gene: TRBJ2-5
D gene: TRBD1
V gene: TRBV7-3
CDR3 protein: CASSRKTGIGETQYF